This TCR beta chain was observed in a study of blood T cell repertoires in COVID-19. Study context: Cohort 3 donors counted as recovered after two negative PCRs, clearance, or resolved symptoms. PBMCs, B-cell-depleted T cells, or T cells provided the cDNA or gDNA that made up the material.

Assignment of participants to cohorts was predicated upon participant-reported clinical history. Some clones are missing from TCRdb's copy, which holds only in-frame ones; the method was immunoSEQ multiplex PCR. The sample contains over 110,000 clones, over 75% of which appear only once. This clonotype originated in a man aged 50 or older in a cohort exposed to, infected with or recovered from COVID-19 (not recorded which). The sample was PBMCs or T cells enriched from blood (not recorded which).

The CDR3, as DNA: TGTGCCAGCAGCAAAGTGGGAGGGCTTAACTATGGCTACACCTTC. Protein sequence: CASSKVGGLNYGYTF. The chain couples TRBV21-1 to TRBJ1-2. TRBV21-1 is listed as a pseudogene. The CDR3 extends over 15 amino acids.